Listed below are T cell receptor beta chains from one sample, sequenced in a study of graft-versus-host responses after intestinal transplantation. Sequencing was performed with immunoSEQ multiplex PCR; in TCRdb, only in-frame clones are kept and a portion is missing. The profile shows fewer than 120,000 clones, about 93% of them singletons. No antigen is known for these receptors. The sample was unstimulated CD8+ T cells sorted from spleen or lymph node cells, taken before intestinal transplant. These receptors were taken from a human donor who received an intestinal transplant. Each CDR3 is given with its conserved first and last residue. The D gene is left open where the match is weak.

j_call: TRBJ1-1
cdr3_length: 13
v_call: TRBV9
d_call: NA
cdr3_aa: CASSVQGKDEAFF

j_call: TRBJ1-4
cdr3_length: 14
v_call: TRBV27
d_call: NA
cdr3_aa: CASSWGGTNEKLFF

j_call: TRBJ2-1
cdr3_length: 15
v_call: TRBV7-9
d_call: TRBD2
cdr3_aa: CASSLGGSVMNEQFF

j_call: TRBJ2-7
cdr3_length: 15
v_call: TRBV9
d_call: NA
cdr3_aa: CASSEYRDPSYEQYF

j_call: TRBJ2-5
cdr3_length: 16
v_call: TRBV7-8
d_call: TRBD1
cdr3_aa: CASSLDVGQGMETQYF

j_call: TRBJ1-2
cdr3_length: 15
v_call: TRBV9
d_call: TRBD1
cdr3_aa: CASSADLSGTAGYTF

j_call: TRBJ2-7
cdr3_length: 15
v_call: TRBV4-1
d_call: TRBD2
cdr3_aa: CASSPGTSGVYEQYF

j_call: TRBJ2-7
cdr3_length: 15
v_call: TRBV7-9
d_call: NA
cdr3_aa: CASSPPDGNSYEQYF

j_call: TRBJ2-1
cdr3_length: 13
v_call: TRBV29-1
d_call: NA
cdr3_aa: CAGKLQVFDEQFF

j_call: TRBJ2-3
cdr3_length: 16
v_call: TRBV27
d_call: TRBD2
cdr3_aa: CASSLDGRALADTQYF

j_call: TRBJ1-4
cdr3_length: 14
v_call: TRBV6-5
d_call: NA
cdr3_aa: CASPGEGINEKLFF

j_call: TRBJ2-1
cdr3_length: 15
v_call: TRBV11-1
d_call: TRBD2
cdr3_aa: CASSLEGLAKNEQFF

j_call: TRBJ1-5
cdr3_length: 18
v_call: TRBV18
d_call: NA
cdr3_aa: CASSPLGRSLAARQPQHF

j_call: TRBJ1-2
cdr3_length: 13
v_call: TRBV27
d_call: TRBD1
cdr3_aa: CASSPGGNYGYTF

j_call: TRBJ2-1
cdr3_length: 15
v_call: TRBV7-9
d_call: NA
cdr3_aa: CASSLPSGPYNEQFF

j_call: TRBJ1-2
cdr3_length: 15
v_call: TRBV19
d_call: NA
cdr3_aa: CASSITGNTNYGYTF

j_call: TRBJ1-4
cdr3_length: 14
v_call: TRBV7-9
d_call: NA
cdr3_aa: CASSLVQTNEKLFF

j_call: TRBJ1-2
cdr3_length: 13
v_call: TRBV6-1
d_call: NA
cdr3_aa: CASSLGANYGYTF

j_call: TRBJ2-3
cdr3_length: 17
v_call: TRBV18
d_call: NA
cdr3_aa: CASSPVWGSRNTDTQYF

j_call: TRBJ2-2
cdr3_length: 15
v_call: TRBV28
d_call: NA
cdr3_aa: CASSTPDENTGELFF

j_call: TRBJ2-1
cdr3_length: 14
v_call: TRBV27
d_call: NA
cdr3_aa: CASSPLGSYNEQFF

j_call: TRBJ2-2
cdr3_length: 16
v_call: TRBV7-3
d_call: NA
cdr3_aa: CASSLSVGSSSGELFF

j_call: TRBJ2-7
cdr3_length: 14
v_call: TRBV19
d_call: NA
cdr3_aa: CASSIARESYEQYF

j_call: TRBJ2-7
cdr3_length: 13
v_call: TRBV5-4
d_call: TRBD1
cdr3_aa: CASSFTTGDEQYF

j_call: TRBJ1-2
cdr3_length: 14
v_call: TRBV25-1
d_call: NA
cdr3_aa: CASSDRGGLYGYTF

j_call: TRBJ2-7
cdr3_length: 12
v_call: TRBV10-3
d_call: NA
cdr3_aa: CASRDPAYEQYF

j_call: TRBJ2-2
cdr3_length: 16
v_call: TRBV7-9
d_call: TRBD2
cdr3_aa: CASSPGLAVNTGELFF

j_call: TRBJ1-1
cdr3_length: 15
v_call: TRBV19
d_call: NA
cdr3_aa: CASSMKFEWDTEAFF

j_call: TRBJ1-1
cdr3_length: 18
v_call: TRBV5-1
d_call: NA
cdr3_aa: CASSFLNPYEGANTEAFF

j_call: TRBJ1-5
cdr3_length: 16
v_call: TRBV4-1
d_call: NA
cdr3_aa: CASSQGGWGSNQPQHF

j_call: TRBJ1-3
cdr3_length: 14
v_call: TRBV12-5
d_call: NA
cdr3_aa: CASGPDPEGNTIYF

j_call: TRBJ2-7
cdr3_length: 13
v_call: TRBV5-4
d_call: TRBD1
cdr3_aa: CASSVGGSYEQYF

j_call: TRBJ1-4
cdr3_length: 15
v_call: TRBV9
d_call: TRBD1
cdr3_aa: CASSVEGADFGELFF

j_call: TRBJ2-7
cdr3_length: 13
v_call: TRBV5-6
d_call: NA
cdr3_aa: CASSPGGRDEQYF

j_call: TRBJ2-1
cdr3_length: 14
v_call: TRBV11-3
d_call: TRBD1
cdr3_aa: CASSEQGARNEQFF

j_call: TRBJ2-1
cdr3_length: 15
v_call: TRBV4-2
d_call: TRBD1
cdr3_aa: CASSLTGERNNEQFF

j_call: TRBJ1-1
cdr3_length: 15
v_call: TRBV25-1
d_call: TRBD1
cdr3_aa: CASSAWGQGHTEAFF

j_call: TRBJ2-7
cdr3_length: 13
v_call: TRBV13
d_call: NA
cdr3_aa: CASRADSSYEQYF

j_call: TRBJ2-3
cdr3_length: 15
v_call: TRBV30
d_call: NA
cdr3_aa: CAWSVGGTNTDTQYF

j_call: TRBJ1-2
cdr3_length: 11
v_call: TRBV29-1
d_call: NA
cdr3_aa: CSHTTGDGYTF

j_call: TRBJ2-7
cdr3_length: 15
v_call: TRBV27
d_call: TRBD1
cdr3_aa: CASSLLGDRGYEQYF